Listed here are 28 T cell receptor beta chains from one sample, sequenced in a study of T cells in Graves' hyperthyroidism and ophthalmopathy. From RNA transcripts, TCR beta CDR3 regions were amplified. Researchers ran a first-round RT-PCR on the TCR CDR3 using the HTBI primer set. One entry per CDR3 protein results from TCRdb running MiXCR on the multiplex PCR reads. The table lists 560,000 or so distinct CDR3 sequences, just under 20% of them singletons, with roughly 47% in the top ten. Material: blood. These receptors originate from a man in his forties with Graves' ophthalmopathy.

The chain joins TRBV6-1 to TRBJ2-1; 8 nucleotides align to TRBD2. Germline V gene data show CDR1 as MNHNS and CDR2 as SASEGT. The V segment lost 3 bases and the J segment 7 bases; nucleotides outside the gene matches: 11. This CDR3 comprises 16 residues. The CDR3 spells CASSDPSGRAGNEQFF. CDR3 sequence (DNA): TGTGCCAGCAGTGACCCTAGCGGGCGCGCGGGTAATGAGCAGTTCTTC.

Comments on this clonotype: Relative to the germline gene, one junction end is altered; a read error may explain this. The chain is built from TRBV2 and TRBJ2-1, with D tentatively TRBD2 (6 bases). The germline V gene encodes CDR1 SNHLY and CDR2 FYNNEI. This CDR3 contains 14 residues. In DNA form, the CDR3 reads TGTGCCAGCAGCTTGGGACTCCTTTACAATGGGCAGTTCTTC. Amino acids: CASSLGLLYNGQFF.

The chain couples TRBV28 to TRBJ2-2; 11 nucleotides align to TRBD2. The V gene end was trimmed by 3 bases and the J gene end by 5 bases; junction bases not matched to a gene: 8. The CDR3 has 17 residues. The germline V gene has CDR1 MDHEN and CDR2 SYDVKM. The CDR3 loop is CASSLGLAGGLTGELFF. CDR3 DNA: TGTGCCAGCAGTTTGGGCCTAGCGGGAGGACTAACCGGGGAGCTGTTTTTT. The full variable domain, in which reference TRBV28 and TRBJ2-2 provide the parts outside the CDR3, is DVKVTQSSRYLVKRTGEKVFLECVQDMDHENMFWYRQDPGLGLRLIYFSYDVKMKEKGDIPEGYSVSREKKERFSLILESASTNQTSMYLCASSLGLAGGLTGELFFGEGSRLTVL.

This clonotype was observed many times. This chain uses TRBV7-2 with TRBJ1-1, with D unresolved. The CDR3 has 13 amino acids. Germline V gene data show CDR1 as SGHTA and CDR2 as FQGNSA. V was trimmed by 5 bases and J by 2 bases, leaving 9 bases between them. CDR3 in DNA: TGTGCCAGCAGCACTCAGACAAACACTGAAGCTTTCTTT. This encodes CASSTQTNTEAFF.

This chain uses TRBV25-1 with TRBJ1-2; unclear D gene. This CDR3 comprises 12 residues. V was trimmed by 0 bases and J by 8 bases, leaving 7 bases between them. Germline V gene data show CDR1 as MGHDK and CDR2 as SYGVNS. DNA for the CDR3: TGTGCCAGCAGTGAATATAGGGAGGGCTACACCTTC. This sequence encodes CASSEYREGYTF.

On this clonotype: Given a much more abundant clone one base away, this may be a read error. This chain links TRBV20-1 with TRBJ2-1; TRBD1 might be the D (5 bases). This CDR3 has 12 residues. Germline V gene sequence: CDR1 DFQATT, CDR2 SNEGSKA (reference sequence). CDR3 coding DNA: TGCAGTGTCGATGACAGAAACAATGAGGAGTTCTTC. It codes for CSVDDRNNEEFF.

This clonotype has a handful of counts. J is TRBJ2-5 and V is TRBV15; the D gene is possibly TRBD2 (5 bases). This CDR3 comprises 13 residues. The germline V gene has CDR1 LNHNV and CDR2 YYDKDF (reference sequence). V dropped 7 bases and J dropped 2 bases, with 11 bases sitting between them. Here the CDR3 reads CATTSGGQETQYF. The CDR3, as DNA: TGTGCCACCACGTCCGGAGGACAAGAGACCCAGTACTTC.

This clonotype has ten or more counts. V is TRBV5-1 and J is TRBJ1-4, with 8 bases matching TRBD1. Per the germline V gene, CDR1 is SGHRS and CDR2 is YFSETQ. This CDR3 contains 14 residues. V lost 4 bases and J lost 8; bases outside the gene matches: 7. In DNA, the CDR3 is TGCGCCAGCAGCGACGGGACAGGACGCGAAAAACTGTTTTTT. Translated, it gives CASSDGTGREKLFF.

This chain joins TRBV6-1 and TRBJ2-5; 7 nucleotides line up with TRBD1. CDR1 is MNHNS, CDR2 SASEGT, per germline. The CDR3 contains 14 residues. V lost 3 bases to trimming and J lost 5 bases; unmatched junction nucleotides: 6. The CDR3 spells CASSESAQGETQYF. CDR3 nucleotides: TGTGCCAGCAGTGAGTCGGCACAGGGGGAGACCCAGTACTTC.

The chain uses TRBV7-9 and TRBJ1-1; D is possibly TRBD1 (5 bases). V gave up 2 bases and J gave up 8 bases, with 18 bases separating them. Looked up from germline, CDR1 is SEHNR and CDR2 is FQNEAQ (reference sequence). The CDR3 loop spans 15 amino acids. The CDR3 region is CASSLSVAGQREAFF. CDR3 DNA: TGTGCCAGCAGCTTATCGGTTGCAGGGCAGAGAGAAGCTTTCTTT.

This clonotype has at least ten counts. This chain joins TRBV20-1 and TRBJ1-1; no clear D gene. CDR3 length equals 14 residues. V lost 0 bases and J 2 bases, leaving 10 bases between the germline ends. Germline V gene lookup returns CDR1 DFQATT and CDR2 SNEGSKA (reference sequence). CDR3 DNA sequence: TGCAGTGCTAGAGATGCGGGTAGTAACACTGAAGCTTTCTTT. It yields the protein CSARDAGSNTEAFF.

The CDR3, as DNA: TGTGCCAGCCAGGGCACAGGGAAGGGCAATGAGCAGTTCTTC. It specifies CASQGTGKGNEQFF. This rearrangement joins TRBV19 to TRBJ2-1; TRBD1 is a possible D gene (6 bases). There are 14 residues in the CDR3. V was pared by 9 bases and J by 6 bases, with 18 bases between. Germline V CDR1 and CDR2: LNHDA, SQIVND (reference sequence).

This clonotype was seen at least ten times. The chain employs TRBV20-1 and TRBJ2-3; 10 bases are shared with TRBD2. From germline, CDR1 is DFQATT and CDR2 SNEGSKA (reference sequence). The CDR3 covers 16 residues. The V gene end was trimmed by 3 bases and the J gene end by 1 base; junction bases not matched to a gene: 7. DNA of the CDR3: TGCAGTGCTAGGATTAGCGGGAGGACGGGCACAGATACGCAGTATTTT. This codes for CSARISGRTGTDTQYF.

This clonotype was observed at least ten times. The genes are TRBV2 and TRBJ1-1; 8 bases align to TRBD1. The V gene's germline CDR1 is SNHLY and CDR2 FYNNEI. There are 14 residues in the CDR3. Trimming removed 7 bases from V and 5 bases from J; junction bases left unmatched: 9. CDR3 sequence: CASKVGQGRTEAFF. For the CDR3, the DNA is TGTGCCAGCAAGGTTGGACAGGGTAGAACTGAAGCTTTCTTT.

The chain employs TRBV5-6 and TRBJ1-1; TRBD1 might be the D (6 bases). V was pared by 2 bases and J by 5 bases, with 16 bases between. The germline V gene encodes CDR1 SGHDT and CDR2 YYEEEE. The CDR3 totals 15 residues. The CDR3 loop reads CASSLSPGRGTEAFF. For the CDR3, the DNA is TGTGCCAGCAGCTTATCTCCCGGGAGGGGGACTGAAGCTTTCTTT.

This clonotype was detected a few times. DNA of the CDR3: TGCGCCAGCAGCTTCCAACCCCAGGGGGATGGCTACACCTTC. Encoded protein: CASSFQPQGDGYTF. The V gene is TRBV5-1, the J gene TRBJ1-2; 7 bases are a match to TRBD1. The V gene's germline CDR1 is SGHRS and CDR2 YFSETQ. The ends lost 2 bases at V and 6 bases at J; junction bases unmatched: 7. The CDR3 loop spans 14 amino acids.

This clonotype was seen a handful of times. CDR3 protein: CASSLEKGAPWTEAFF. The CDR3 nucleotides are TGCGCCAGCAGCTTGGAGAAGGGGGCCCCGTGGACTGAAGCTTTCTTT. The rearrangement links TRBV5-1 to TRBJ1-1, with 7 bases matching TRBD1. Germline-derived CDR1 and CDR2 are SGHRS and YFSETQ. The CDR3 extends over 16 amino acids. The junction had 10 bases not matched to a gene; V was cut back by 0 bases and J by 5 bases.

This clonotype was observed many times. J is TRBJ2-1 and V is TRBV28; D is unresolved. The CDR3 is 11 amino acids. Germline CDR1 is MDHEN and CDR2 is SYDVKM. Trimming took off 5 bases at V and 10 bases at J, with 9 bases between the two ends. As DNA, the CDR3 is TGTGCCAGCAGTGCTTCCGGGGAGCAGTTCTTC. Encoded protein: CASSASGEQFF.

This clonotype has a handful of counts. This chain links TRBV18 with TRBJ2-5; 10 positions agree with TRBD2. V trimming: 3 bases; J trimming: 3 bases; junction bases outside the gene matches: 7. Germline V gene data show CDR1 as KGHSH and CDR2 as LQKENI. The CDR3 sequence is 16 residues long. The CDR3 bases are TGTGCCAGCTCACCCCCCAGCGGGAGGGCCGAAGAGACCCAGTACTTC. This codes for CASSPPSGRAEETQYF.

This clonotype occurred a few times. The V gene is TRBV29-1, the J gene TRBJ2-2; D is undetermined. Germline lookup yields CDR1 SQVTM and CDR2 ANQGSEA. The CDR3 is made up of 14 amino acids. Deletions cut 2 bases from V and 2 bases from J, with 9 bases between. The CDR3 sequence: CSVENRVNTGELFF. The DNA for the CDR3 is TGCAGCGTTGAAAACAGAGTTAACACCGGGGAGCTGTTTTTT.

This clonotype was counted many times. The J gene is TRBJ2-3, the V gene TRBV12-3 or TRBV12-4; 9 bases are shared with TRBD2. The CDR3 length is 15 residues. Trimming at V came to 1 base and at J to 4 bases, leaving 3 bases not matched to a gene. This CDR3 reads CASSLGGGAADTQYF. The CDR3 region has the DNA TGTGCCAGCAGTTTAGGCGGGGGGGCGGCAGATACGCAGTATTTT.

This clonotype was recorded many times. The gene calls are TRBV30 and TRBJ2-7; D unresolved. The V end lost 0 bases, the J end lost 3 bases, and 12 bases lay between the germline ends. The CDR3 is 14 amino acids. Germline CDR1 GTSNPN, CDR2 SVGIG (reference sequence). The CDR3 loop is CAWSVQGTHYEQYF. For the CDR3, the DNA is TGTGCCTGGAGTGTACAAGGAACTCACTACGAGCAGTACTTC.

The rearrangement joins TRBV28 to TRBJ2-5; D remains unclear. V lost 3 bases and J 1 base, leaving 9 bases between the germline ends. Germline loops: CDR1 MDHEN, CDR2 SYDVKM. The CDR3 covers 14 residues. Here the CDR3 reads CASSFNGVQETQYF. The CDR3 region has the DNA TGTGCCAGCAGTTTTAATGGGGTCCAAGAGACCCAGTACTTC. Full variable domain (remainder filled in from reference TRBV28 and TRBJ2-5): DVKVTQSSRYLVKRTGEKVFLECVQDMDHENMFWYRQDPGLGLRLIYFSYDVKMKEKGDIPEGYSVSREKKERFSLILESASTNQTSMYLCASSFNGVQETQYFGPGTRLLVL.

This clonotype was observed a few times. The junction departs from the called germline gene at one end, perhaps through a read error. The rearrangement uses TRBV27 and TRBJ2-4, with D possibly TRBD1 on 6 matching bases. Germline loops: CDR1 MNHEY, CDR2 SMNVEV (reference sequence). There are 16 residues in the CDR3. In DNA, the CDR3 is TGTACCAGCAGTCCGTGGGGGCGCGGATCCAAAAACATTCAGTACTTC. Its translation is CTSSPWGRGSKNIQYF.

Only a few counts were recorded for this clonotype. The J gene is TRBJ1-1, the V gene TRBV2; weak D call: TRBD1 (5 bases). Trimming shortened V by 4 bases and J by 1 base, and 10 bases separated the two germline ends. From germline, CDR1 is SNHLY and CDR2 FYNNEI. This CDR3 has 14 amino acids. The CDR3 nucleotides are TGTGCCAGCAGTGTTCTGGGGGGGAACACTGAAGCTTTCTTT. Translation gives CASSVLGGNTEAFF.

The sample holds a few counts of this clonotype. This chain joins TRBV24-1 and TRBJ2-2, with 11 positions matching TRBD2. The CDR3 spans 17 residues. The V segment lost 3 bases and the J segment 2 bases; nucleotides outside the gene matches: 4. Germline CDR1 reads KGHDR; CDR2 reads SFDVKD. The DNA of the CDR3 is TGTGCCACCAGTGATCGGCGACTAGCGGGAAACACCGGGGAGCTGTTTTTT. Its protein product is CATSDRRLAGNTGELFF.

The V call is TRBV7-9, the J call TRBJ2-3; D perhaps matches TRBD2 (6 bases). The CDR3 consists of 15 residues. The V and J ends lost 11 bases and 3 bases respectively, with 21 bases between them. Germline assignment: CDR1 SEHNR and CDR2 FQNEAQ (reference sequence). CDR3 region: CAWRDPTESTDTQYF. Here the CDR3 DNA reads TGTGCCTGGAGGGATCCCACAGAGAGTACAGATACGCAGTATTTT. Full variable domain (remainder filled in from reference TRBV7-9 and TRBJ2-3): DTGVSQNPRHKITKRGQNVTFRCDPISEHNRLYWYRQTLGQGPEFLTYFQNEAQLEKSRLLSDRFSAERPKGSFSTLEIQRTEQGDSAMYLCAWRDPTESTDTQYFGPGTRLTVL.

This clonotype was counted only a few times. V gene TRBV3-1 combines with J gene TRBJ1-3; no reliable D call. Germline V lookup: CDR1 LGHDT, CDR2 YNNKEL (reference sequence). V gave up 0 bases and J gave up 2 bases, with 8 bases separating them. The CDR3 runs 15 residues. CDR3 sequence: CASSQDLGTGNTIYF. The CDR3 nucleotides are TGTGCCAGCAGCCAAGATCTGGGGACTGGAAACACCATATATTTT.